This section outlines one T cell receptor (beta chain) sequence together with its context. In the original workflow: Amplification from reference gene primers served as the basis for estimated nucleated cell counts. The repertoire was sequenced with immunoSEQ multiplex PCR; TCRdb's copy has only in-frame clones and lacks some. The DNA gave D and trimming, while V, J and clone size come from that table. The table lists around 140,000 clones, around 82% of them singletons, with about two fifths in the top ten. The sample belongs to a study of blood T cell repertoires in COVID-19. Looking at the study overall: Material from acute and convalescent COVID-19 was sourced from the United States, Italy and Spain. In each case, the material was cDNA or gDNA derived from T cells, B-cell-depleted T cells, or PBMCs.

Trimming took off 6 bases at V and 5 bases at J, with 10 bases between the two ends. Germline values: CDR1 KGHSH, CDR2 LQKENI. CDR3 length: 12 amino acids. The TCR was taken from a human donor in a cohort sampled during active COVID-19. The J gene is TRBJ1-1, the V gene TRBV18, with unresolved D. The sequencing input was peripheral blood. CDR3 in DNA: TGTGCCAGCTCGACTACACCAACTGAAGCTTTCTTT. Its translation is CASSTTPTEAFF.